This T cell receptor beta chain appears in the sequencing data of a study of blood T cell repertoires in COVID-19. As for the study in general: Sources were T cells, B-cell-depleted T cells, or PBMCs; the material itself was cDNA or gDNA.

Germline values: CDR1 LNHDA, CDR2 SQIVND (reference sequence). The CDR3 has 16 amino acids. The junction had 7 bases not matched to a gene; V was cut back by 5 bases and J by 5 bases. Some clones are missing from TCRdb's copy, which holds only in-frame ones; the method was immunoSEQ multiplex PCR. The data contain tens of thousands of clones, more than 90% of them singletons. The origin of this receptor is a woman aged 80 or over with acute or convalescent COVID-19. The V and J genes are TRBV19 and TRBJ2-2, with 11 bases identical to TRBD2. Sequencing was done on a sample of peripheral blood. CDR3 sequence (DNA): TGTGCCAGTAGTCCGGGGACTAGCGGCCGGACCGGGGAGCTGTTTTTT. Its translation is CASSPGTSGRTGELFF.